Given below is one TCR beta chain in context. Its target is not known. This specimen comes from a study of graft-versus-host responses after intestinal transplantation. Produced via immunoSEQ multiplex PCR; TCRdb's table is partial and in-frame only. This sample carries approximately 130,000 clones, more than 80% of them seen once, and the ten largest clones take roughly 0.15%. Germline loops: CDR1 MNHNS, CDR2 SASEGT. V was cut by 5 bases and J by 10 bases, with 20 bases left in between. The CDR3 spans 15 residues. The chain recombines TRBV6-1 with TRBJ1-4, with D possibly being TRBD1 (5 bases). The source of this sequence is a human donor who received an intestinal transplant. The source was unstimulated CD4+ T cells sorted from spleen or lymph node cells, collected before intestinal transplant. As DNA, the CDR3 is TGTGCCAGCAGTCCGGGGGACGGAATCTTGGGAAAACTGTTTTTT. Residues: CASSPGDGILGKLFF.